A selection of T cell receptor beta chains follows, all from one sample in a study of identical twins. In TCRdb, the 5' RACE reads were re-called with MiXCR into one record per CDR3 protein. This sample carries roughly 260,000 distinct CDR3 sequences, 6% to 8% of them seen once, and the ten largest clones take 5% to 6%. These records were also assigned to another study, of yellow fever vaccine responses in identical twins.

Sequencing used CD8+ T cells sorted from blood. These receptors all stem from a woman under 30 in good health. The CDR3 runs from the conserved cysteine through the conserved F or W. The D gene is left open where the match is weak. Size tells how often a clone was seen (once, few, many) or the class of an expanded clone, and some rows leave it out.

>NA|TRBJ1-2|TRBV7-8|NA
CASSLEGQRNYGYTF
TGTGCCAGCAGCTTAGAGGGGCAGAGAAACTATGGCTACACCTTC
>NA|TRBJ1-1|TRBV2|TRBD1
CASSEHGIGGYKRDNTEAFF
TGTGCCAGCAGTGAACATGGGATAGGGGGCTATAAGAGGGACAACACTGAAGCTTTCTTT
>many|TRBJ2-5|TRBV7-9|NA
CASSLASRGFQETQYF
TGTGCCAGCAGCTTAGCCTCTAGAGGGTTCCAAGAGACCCAGTACTTC
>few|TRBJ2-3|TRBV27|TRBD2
CASSFWRESTDTQYF
TGTGCCAGCAGTTTCTGGCGGGAGAGCACAGATACGCAGTATTTT
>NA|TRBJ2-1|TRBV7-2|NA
CASSLAEARFNEQFF
TGTGCCAGCAGCTTAGCCGAGGCAAGATTCAATGAGCAGTTCTTC
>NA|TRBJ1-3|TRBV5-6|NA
CASTERAISGNTIYF
TGTGCCAGCACGGAGCGGGCAATCTCTGGAAACACCATATATTTT
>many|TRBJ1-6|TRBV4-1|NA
CASSESGTSNSPLHF
TGCGCCAGCAGCGAATCCGGGACAAGCAATTCACCCCTCCACTTT
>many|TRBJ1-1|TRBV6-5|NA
CASSYVKGTEAFF
TGTGCCAGCAGTTACGTGAAGGGGACTGAAGCTTTCTTT
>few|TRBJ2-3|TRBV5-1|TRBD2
CASSPPGLAGEYTDTQYF
TGCGCCAGCAGCCCCCCGGGACTAGCGGGAGAGTACACAGATACGCAGTATTTT
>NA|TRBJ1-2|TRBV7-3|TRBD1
CASSLGTGGESGYTF
TGTGCCAGCAGCTTAGGGACAGGGGGTGAGAGTGGCTACACCTTC
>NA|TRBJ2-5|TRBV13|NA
CASTRPGTMYQETQYF
TGTGCCAGCACCAGACCGGGAACGATGTACCAAGAGACCCAGTACTTC
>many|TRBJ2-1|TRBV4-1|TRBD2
CASSQVYLAGGNEQFF
TGCGCCAGCAGCCAAGTGTATCTAGCGGGAGGAAATGAGCAGTTCTTC
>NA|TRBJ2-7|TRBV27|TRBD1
CASTVRGPLLTGVYEQYF
TGTGCCAGCACCGTAAGGGGCCCACTTTTGACAGGGGTCTACGAGCAGTACTTC
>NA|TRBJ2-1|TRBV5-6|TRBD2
CASSLGTSGGNYNEQFF
TGTGCCAGCAGCCTCGGGACCAGCGGGGGAAATTACAATGAGCAGTTCTTC
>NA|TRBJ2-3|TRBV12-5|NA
CASGLIDTQYF
TGTGCTAGTGGTTTGATAGATACGCAGTATTTT
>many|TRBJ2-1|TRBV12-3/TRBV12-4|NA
CASSSRGANEQFF
TGTGCCAGCAGCTCACGTGGGGCCAATGAGCAGTTCTTC
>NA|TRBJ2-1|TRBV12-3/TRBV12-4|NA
CASSSMSVAIESRAYNEQFF
TGTGCCAGCAGTTCCATGTCGGTGGCTATCGAGAGTCGGGCCTACAATGAGCAGTTCTTC
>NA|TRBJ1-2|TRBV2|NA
CASSDGSWGYTF
TGTGCCAGCAGTGACGGGTCGTGGGGCTACACCTTC
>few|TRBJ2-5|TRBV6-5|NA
CASSYEYGEQETQYF
TGTGCCAGCAGTTACGAGTACGGGGAACAAGAGACCCAGTACTTC
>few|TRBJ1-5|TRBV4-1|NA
CASSQEWGSNQPQHF
TGCGCCAGCAGCCAAGAATGGGGGAGCAATCAGCCCCAGCATTTT
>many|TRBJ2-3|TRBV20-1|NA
CSAIVLDTQYF
TGCAGTGCTATTGTTCTCGATACGCAGTATTTT
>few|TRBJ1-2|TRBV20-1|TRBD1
CSAPWTGRGYTF
TGCAGTGCCCCTTGGACAGGACGAGGCTACACCTTC
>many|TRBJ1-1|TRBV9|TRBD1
CASSTSSGGRTEAFF
TGTGCCAGCAGCACATCCTCAGGGGGACGAACTGAAGCTTTCTTT
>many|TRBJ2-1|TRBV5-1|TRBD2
CASSLAGGVDEQFF
TGCGCCAGCAGCTTGGCGGGGGGAGTGGATGAGCAGTTCTTC